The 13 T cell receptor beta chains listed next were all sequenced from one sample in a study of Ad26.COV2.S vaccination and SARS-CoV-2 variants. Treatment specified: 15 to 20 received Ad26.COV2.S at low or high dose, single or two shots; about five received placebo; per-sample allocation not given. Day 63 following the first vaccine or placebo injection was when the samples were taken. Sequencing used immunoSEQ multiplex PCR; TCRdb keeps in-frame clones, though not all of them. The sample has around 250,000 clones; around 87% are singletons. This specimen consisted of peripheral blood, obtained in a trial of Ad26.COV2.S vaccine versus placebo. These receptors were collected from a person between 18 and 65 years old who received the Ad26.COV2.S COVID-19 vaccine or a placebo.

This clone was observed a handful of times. CDR3 protein: CASSEVGTEAFF. The DNA of the CDR3 is TGTGCCAGCAGTGAAGTGGGCACTGAAGCTTTCTTT. V usage is TRBV6-1 and J usage is TRBJ1-1, with D hard to call. The CDR3 spans 12 residues. The V gene lost 1 base and the J gene lost 4 bases, with 4 bases spanning the gap. Germline-derived CDR1 and CDR2 are MNHNS and SASEGT.

The CDR3 protein is CASSFRDRGLGEQYF. The CDR3 DNA follows: TGCGCCAGCAGCTTCCGGGACAGGGGGCTCGGCGAGCAGTACTTC. The chain joins TRBV5-1 to TRBJ2-7; TRBD1 agrees at 12 bases. V lost 2 bases and J lost 6; bases outside the gene matches: 6. The CDR3 has 15 residues. Germline assignment: CDR1 SGHRS and CDR2 YFSETQ.

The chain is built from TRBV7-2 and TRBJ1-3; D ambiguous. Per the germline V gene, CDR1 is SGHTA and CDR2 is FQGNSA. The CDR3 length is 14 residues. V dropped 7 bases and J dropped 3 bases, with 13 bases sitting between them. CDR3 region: CASNPGQLGNTIYF. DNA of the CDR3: TGTGCCAGCAACCCCGGGCAGCTTGGAAACACCATATATTTT. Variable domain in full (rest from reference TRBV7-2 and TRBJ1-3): GAGVSQSPSNKVTEKGKDVELRCDPISGHTALYWYRQSLGQGLEFLIYFQGNSAPDKSGLPSDRFSAERTGGSVSTLTIQRTQQEDSAVYLCASNPGQLGNTIYFGEGSWLTVV.

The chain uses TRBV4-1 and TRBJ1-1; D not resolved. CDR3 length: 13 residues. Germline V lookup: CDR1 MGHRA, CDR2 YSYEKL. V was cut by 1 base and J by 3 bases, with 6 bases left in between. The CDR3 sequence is CASSQVWHTEAFF. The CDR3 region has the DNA TGCGCCAGCAGCCAAGTATGGCACACTGAAGCTTTCTTT.

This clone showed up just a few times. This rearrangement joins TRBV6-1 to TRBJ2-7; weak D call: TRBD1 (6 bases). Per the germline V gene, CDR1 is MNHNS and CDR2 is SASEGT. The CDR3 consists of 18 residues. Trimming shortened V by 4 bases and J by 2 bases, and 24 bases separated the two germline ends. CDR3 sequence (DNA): TGTGCCAGCAGTGCAAGGGGGACGTTTGCGGTGGCTACCTACGAGCAGTACTTC. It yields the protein CASSARGTFAVATYEQYF.

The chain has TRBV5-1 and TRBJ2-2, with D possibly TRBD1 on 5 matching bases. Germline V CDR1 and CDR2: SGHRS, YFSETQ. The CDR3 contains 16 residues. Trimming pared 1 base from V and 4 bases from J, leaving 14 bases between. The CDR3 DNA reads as TGCGCCAGCAGCTTGAGAGACAGCCTTGGCACCGGGGAGCTGTTTTTT. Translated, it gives CASSLRDSLGTGELFF. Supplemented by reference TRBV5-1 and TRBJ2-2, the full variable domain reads KAGVTQTPRYLIKTRGQQVTLSCSPISGHRSVSWYQQTPGQGLQFLFEYFSETQRNKGNFPGRFSGRQFSNSRSEMNVSTLELGDSALYLCASSLRDSLGTGELFFGEGSRLTVL.

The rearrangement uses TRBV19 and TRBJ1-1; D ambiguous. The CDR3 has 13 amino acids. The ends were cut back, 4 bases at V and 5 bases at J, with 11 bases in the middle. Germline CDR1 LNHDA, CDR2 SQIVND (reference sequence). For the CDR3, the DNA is TGTGCCAGTAGTACCGTATTGGGGACTGAAGCTTTCTTT. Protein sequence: CASSTVLGTEAFF.

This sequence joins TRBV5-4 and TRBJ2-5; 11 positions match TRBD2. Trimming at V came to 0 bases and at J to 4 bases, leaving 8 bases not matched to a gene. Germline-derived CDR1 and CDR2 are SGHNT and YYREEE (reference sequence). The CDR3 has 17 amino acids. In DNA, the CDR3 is TGTGCCAGCAGCTTGGGCGGCACTAGCGGGAGTGGAGAGACCCAGTACTTC. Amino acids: CASSLGGTSGSGETQYF.

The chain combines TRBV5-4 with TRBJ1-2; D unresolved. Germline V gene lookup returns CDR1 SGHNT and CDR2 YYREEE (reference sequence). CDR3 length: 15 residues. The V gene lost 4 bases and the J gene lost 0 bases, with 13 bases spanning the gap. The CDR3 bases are TGTGCCAGCAGCCCACCCCCGGGGTCTAACTATGGCTACACCTTC. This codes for CASSPPPGSNYGYTF.

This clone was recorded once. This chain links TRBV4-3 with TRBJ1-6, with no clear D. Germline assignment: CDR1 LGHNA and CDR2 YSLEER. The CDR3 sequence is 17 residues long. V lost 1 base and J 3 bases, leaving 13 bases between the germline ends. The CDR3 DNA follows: TGCGCCAGCAGCCAAGTGGGCCCAGCGTTCTATAATTCACCCCTCCACTTT. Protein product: CASSQVGPAFYNSPLHF.

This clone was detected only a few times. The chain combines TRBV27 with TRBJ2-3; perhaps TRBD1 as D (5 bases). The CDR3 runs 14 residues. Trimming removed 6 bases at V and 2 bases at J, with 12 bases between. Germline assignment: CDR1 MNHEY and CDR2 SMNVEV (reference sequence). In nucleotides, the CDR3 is TGTGCCAGCAGGACAGCTGGCCACACAGATACGCAGTATTTT. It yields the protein CASRTAGHTDTQYF.

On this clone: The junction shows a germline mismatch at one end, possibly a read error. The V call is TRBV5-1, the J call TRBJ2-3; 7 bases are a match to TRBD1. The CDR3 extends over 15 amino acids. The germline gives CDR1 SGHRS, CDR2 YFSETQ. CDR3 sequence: CASRLGQPSTDTQYF. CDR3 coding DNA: TGCGCCAGCAGGTTGGGACAGCCGAGCACAGATACGCAGTATTTT.

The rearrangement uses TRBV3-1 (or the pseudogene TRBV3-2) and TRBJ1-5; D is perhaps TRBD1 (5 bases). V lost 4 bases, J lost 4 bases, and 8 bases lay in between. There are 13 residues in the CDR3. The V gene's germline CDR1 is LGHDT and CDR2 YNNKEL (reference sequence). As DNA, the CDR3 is TGTGCCAGCAGCCGACAGCTTAATCAGCCCCAGCATTTT. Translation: CASSRQLNQPQHF.